These T cell receptor beta chains were read from a single sample in a study of blood T cell repertoires in COVID-19. Here immunoSEQ multiplex PCR was the method, and the copy in TCRdb shows in-frame clones only, minus some. The sample lists some 70,000 clones; about 82% were seen once. Sequencing used peripheral blood. Receptor source: a man aged 45-65 years with active COVID-19. Each CDR3 is given with its conserved first and last residue. The D gene is left open where the match is weak. Rows may omit the clone size; those that give it use once, few, many or a size class.

V gene	J gene	clone size	D gene	CDR3 DNA	CDR3 protein
TRBV5-1	TRBJ2-3	-	-	TGCGCCAGCAGCTTGGCTACAGATACGCAGTATTTT	CASSLATDTQYF
TRBV24-1	TRBJ2-1	-	-	TGTGCCACCAGTGACAGCGCTAGCTCCTACAATGAGCAGTTCTTC	CATSDSASSYNEQFF
TRBV20-1	TRBJ1-2	-	-	TGCAGTGCTAGTCTCGCCTCTAGTTTAGGCTACACCTTC	CSASLASSLGYTF
TRBV20-1	TRBJ1-4	-	-	TGCAGTGCTAGTATACAGGGCCCGGGTGAAAAACTGTTTTTT	CSASIQGPGEKLFF
TRBV5-1	TRBJ2-7	-	-	TGCGCCAGCAGCTTGGACCTCAGGGTGAATAGGTCCTACGAGCAGTACTTC	CASSLDLRVNRSYEQYF
TRBV5-5	TRBJ2-5	-	TRBD2	TGTGCCAGCAGCCAGGGACTAGCGGGACAAGAGACCCAGTACTTC	CASSQGLAGQETQYF
TRBV4-2	TRBJ2-1	-	TRBD2	TGTGCCAGCAGCCTCGGGGCGGGAGGGAACGGAGAGCAGTTCTTC	CASSLGAGGNGEQFF
TRBV7-9	TRBJ2-1	-	-	TGTGCCAGCAGCCCTTGGACGGATGGGATTAGGGGGATATACAATGAGCAGTTCTTC	CASSPWTDGIRGIYNEQFF
TRBV15	TRBJ2-3	-	TRBD2	TGTGCCACCAGCAGTTTCCGGGGGACTAGCGGCCCCAGGGATACGCAGTATTTT	CATSSFRGTSGPRDTQYF
TRBV4-1	TRBJ1-2	-	TRBD1	TGCGCCAGCAGCCAGCCCATCCGGGACAGGGGTTTGTATGGCTACACCTTC	CASSQPIRDRGLYGYTF
TRBV7-9	TRBJ1-4	-	-	TGTGCCAGCAGCTTAGCGGGAGGGCCCTATGAAAAACTGTTTTTT	CASSLAGGPYEKLFF
TRBV24-1	TRBJ2-1	-	-	TGTGCCACCAGTGATTTTGGCGGACAGACCTCCTACAATGAGCAGTTCTTC	CATSDFGGQTSYNEQFF
TRBV3-1/TRBV3-2	TRBJ2-1	-	TRBD2	TGTGCCAGCAGCCAAGTCCTACTAGCGGGAATCAATGAGCAGTTCTTC	CASSQVLLAGINEQFF
TRBV9	TRBJ2-1	-	TRBD2	TGTGCCAGCAGCGGGACTAGCGGGGGGGCGAATGAGCAGTTCTTC	CASSGTSGGANEQFF
TRBV19	TRBJ1-5	few	TRBD1	TGTGCCAGTACCCCGGGGTGGGACAGGCTCAATCAGCCCCAGCATTTT	CASTPGWDRLNQPQHF
TRBV5-1	TRBJ2-1	-	TRBD1	TGCGCCAGCAGCCCGGGACAGGGCCACAATGAGCAGTTCTTC	CASSPGQGHNEQFF
TRBV19	TRBJ1-2	-	-	TGTGCCAGTAGTCCCACGGACAACCCAGGGGACTATGGCTACACCTTC	CASSPTDNPGDYGYTF
TRBV7-9	TRBJ1-4	few	-	TGTGCCAGCAGCTCGGCGGGGGAAGGTGAAAAACTGTTTTTT	CASSSAGEGEKLFF
TRBV5-1	TRBJ2-1	-	TRBD1	TGCGCCAGCAGCCTGACAGGGGTGTCACACAATGAGCAGTTCTTC	CASSLTGVSHNEQFF
TRBV12-3/TRBV12-4	TRBJ2-5	-	-	TGTGCCAGCAGTTTCCATGAGGGAGAGACCCAGTACTTC	CASSFHEGETQYF
TRBV5-4	TRBJ2-3	-	-	TGTGCCAGCAGCAGTGCAGGCGGAGGAAGCACAGATACGCAGTATTTT	CASSSAGGGSTDTQYF
TRBV27	TRBJ2-5	-	TRBD2	TGTGCCAGCAGTCTCCGGGGGGTGGAGCCTTTGGGGACCCAGTACTTC	CASSLRGVEPLGTQYF
TRBV4-2	TRBJ1-5	-	TRBD1	TGTGCCAGCAGCCACGGGACAGGGAAAGGCAATCAGCCCCAGCATTTT	CASSHGTGKGNQPQHF
TRBV19	TRBJ2-1	-	-	TGTGCCAGTAGCGACTTCTACAATGAGCAGTTCTTC	CASSDFYNEQFF